This TCR beta chain was sequenced during a study of CD8+CD57+ T cells in acquired aplastic anemia. Notes on the study in general: Patients and healthy controls showed no significant CD8+ Simpson's diversity difference.

Only a few counts were recorded for this clonotype. Its specificity is not known. Those patients picked for sequencing had displayed CD8+CD57+ cell expansion on flow cytometry. The template for TCR beta VDJ and CDR3 sequence profiling was genomic DNA. TCRdb called the reads again in MiXCR, with one record for every CDR3 protein. The table shows 150,000 to 200,000 distinct CDR3 sequences, with around half occurring only once. Germline V gives CDR1 MNHEY, CDR2 SVGEGT. The CDR3 is 13 residues long. V dropped 8 bases and J dropped 3 bases, with 13 bases sitting between them. Sequencing input: sorted CD4+, CD8+, or CD8+CD57+ T cells (not recorded which) from PBMCs. The receptor's source is a human donor with aplastic anemia. The chain carries TRBV6-2 or TRBV6-3 and TRBJ2-5; D not resolved. The CDR3 here is CASSARREETQYF. The CDR3 bases are TGTGCCAGCTCGGCCAGGCGAGAAGAGACCCAGTACTTC.